Following are 2 T cell receptor beta chains from one sample sequenced in a study of CD8+CD57+ T cells in acquired aplastic anemia (dated by TCRdb to the late 2010s). TCRdb names Illumina HiSeq 2000 as the instrument used. TCR beta VDJ combination and CDR3 sequence profiling used genomic DNA as the template. TCRdb applied fastp at Q25 and MiXCR to the public reads, then kept only in-frame beta chains. Entries that share a CDR3 protein sequence are merged under the most common genes and DNA. This sample comprises hundreds of thousands of distinct CDR3 sequences, around 30% of them detected only once. The top ten constitute 0.82% of the sample. Expansion of CD8+CD57+ cells had been shown by flow cytometry in the patients chosen for sequencing. The sample was sorted CD4+, CD8+, or CD8+CD57+ T cells (not recorded which) from PBMCs. Receptor source: a human donor with aplastic anemia.

The sample holds many counts of this clonotype. V gene TRBV24-1 combines with J gene TRBJ1-4; maybe TRBD1 (6 bases). Trimming took off 4 bases at V and 7 bases at J, with 9 bases between the two ends. The CDR3 has 13 residues. CDR1 is KGHDR, CDR2 SFDVKD, per germline. This CDR3 is CATSEGAGEKLFF. The CDR3 nucleotides read TGTGCCACCAGTGAGGGGGCGGGTGAAAAACTGTTTTTT.

This clonotype was observed a handful of times. This sequence joins TRBV20-1 and TRBJ2-7; 9 nucleotides match TRBD1. The germline V gene has CDR1 DFQATT and CDR2 SNEGSKA (reference sequence). Trimming cost V 3 bases and J 6 bases; bases outside gene matches: 9. The CDR3 consists of 14 residues. Written as DNA, the CDR3 is TGCAGTGCTAGCACAGGGGGCCTCTGGGGCGAGCAGTACTTC. This gives the protein CSASTGGLWGEQYF.